Each of the 15 T cell receptor beta chains below was sequenced from the same sample in a study of cytomegalovirus exposure and HLA in healthy donors. PCR involved 60 Vbeta and 13 Jbeta primers. Using immunoSEQ multiplex PCR, the repertoire was profiled, and TCRdb retains in-frame clones only, with some absent. Among 150,000 to 200,000 clones, roughly 80% were seen once, and the ten largest hold around 1.5%. The sequenced material came from PBMCs. The receptors originated from a girl aged 5 to 17 in good health and CMV-seropositive.

The V gene is TRBV7-3, the J gene TRBJ2-1; D perhaps matches TRBD2 (5 bases). V was pared by 2 bases and J by 2 bases, with 13 bases between. Per germline, CDR1 SGHTA and CDR2 FQGTGA. CDR3 length equals 16 residues. CDR3 sequence reads: CASSLGGMTTYNEQFF. Written as DNA, the CDR3 is TGTGCCAGCAGCTTAGGTGGGATGACTACCTACAATGAGCAGTTCTTC.

The rearrangement links TRBV27 to TRBJ1-6; D is ambiguous. V was shortened by 2 bases and J by 5 bases, with 13 bases between the two germline ends. The CDR3 extends over 16 amino acids. CDR1 and CDR2 (germline): MNHEY, SMNVEV (reference sequence). CDR3 amino acids: CASSLPALGDNSPLHF. In DNA form, the CDR3 reads TGTGCCAGCAGTTTACCTGCCCTGGGAGATAATTCACCCCTCCACTTT.

The V gene is TRBV9, the J gene TRBJ2-5, with D possibly TRBD2 on 6 matching bases. Germline V CDR1 and CDR2: SGDLS, YYNGEE. V gave up 3 bases and J gave up 4 bases, with 13 bases separating them. This CDR3 has 14 residues. CDR3 bases: TGTGCCAGCAGCGAGGGGACTTATGGAGAGACCCAGTACTTC. It translates to CASSEGTYGETQYF.

The J gene is TRBJ2-7, the V gene TRBV5-1; D unresolved. This CDR3 spans 12 amino acids. Germline V gives CDR1 SGHRS, CDR2 YFSETQ. Between the trimmed V and J ends, which lost 2 bases and 5 bases, there was a span of 8 bases. The DNA for the CDR3 is TGCGCCAGCAGCTTTCTGAGCGACGAGCAGTACTTC. Amino acid sequence: CASSFLSDEQYF. Full variable domain (outside the CDR3, taken from reference TRBV5-1 and TRBJ2-7): KAGVTQTPRYLIKTRGQQVTLSCSPISGHRSVSWYQQTPGQGLQFLFEYFSETQRNKGNFPGRFSGRQFSNSRSEMNVSTLELGDSALYLCASSFLSDEQYFGPGTRLTVT.

The chain joins TRBV10-3 to TRBJ2-7; TRBD1 matches at 9 bases. The CDR3 runs to 13 residues. With V trimmed by 10 bases and J by 6 bases, 10 bases remained unmatched. CDR1 and CDR2 (germline): ENHRY, SYGVKD. Here the CDR3 reads CATSRDRVSEQYF. The CDR3 DNA reads as TGTGCCACTAGCCGGGACAGGGTATCCGAGCAGTACTTC.

V usage is TRBV5-6 and J usage is TRBJ2-1; the match to TRBD1 covers 9 bases. The length of the CDR3 is 15 residues. The V gene end was trimmed by 4 bases and the J gene end by 9 bases; junction bases not matched to a gene: 11. From germline, CDR1 is SGHDT and CDR2 YYEEEE. CDR3 sequence: CASSPVPGQGTEQFF. In DNA, the CDR3 is TGTGCCAGCAGCCCCGTGCCGGGACAGGGAACTGAGCAGTTCTTC. The entire variable domain, with the rest obtained from reference TRBV5-6 and TRBJ2-1, is as follows: DAGVTQSPTHLIKTRGQQVTLRCSPKSGHDTVSWYQQALGQGPQFIFQYYEEEERQRGNFPDRFSGHQFPNYSSELNVNALLLGDSALYLCASSPVPGQGTEQFFGPGTRLTVL.

This clone was found a few times. The CDR3 sequence is CASRDQGAGYNEQFF. DNA for the CDR3: TGTGCCAGCAGGGATCAGGGGGCTGGCTACAATGAGCAGTTCTTC. The chain links TRBV2 to TRBJ2-1; 8 nucleotides align to TRBD1. The CDR3 runs to 15 residues. Germline V lookup: CDR1 SNHLY, CDR2 FYNNEI. V shed 6 bases, J shed 3 bases, and the junction held 7 bases outside the gene matches.

This chain uses TRBV29-1 with TRBJ1-1, with 10 bases that match TRBD1. Per germline, CDR1 SQVTM and CDR2 ANQGSEA. The trim removed 7 bases at V and 7 bases at J, leaving 6 bases unmatched. The CDR3 has 12 residues. The CDR3 DNA is TGCAGCGCTTGGACAGGGGGGGATGAAGCTTTCTTT. Translated: CSAWTGGDEAFF. Using reference TRBV29-1 and TRBJ1-1 for the parts outside the CDR3, the full variable domain is SAVISQKPSRDICQRGTSLTIQCQVDSQVTMMFWYRQQPGQSLTLIATANQGSEATYESGFVIDKFPISRPNLTFSTLTVSNMSPEDSSIYLCSAWTGGDEAFFGQGTRLTVV.

This clone was recorded once. V gene TRBV10-3 combines with J gene TRBJ2-3; D is possibly TRBD2 (5 bases). This CDR3 spans 14 amino acids. Germline lookup yields CDR1 ENHRY and CDR2 SYGVKD. V was cut by 5 bases and J by 1 base, with 10 bases left in between. The CDR3 loop is CAISSPGGTDTQYF. The CDR3 DNA follows: TGTGCCATCAGTTCCCCCGGGGGCACAGATACGCAGTATTTT.

The chain recombines TRBV15 with TRBJ1-4, with 8 bases fitting TRBD1. From germline, CDR1 is LNHNV and CDR2 YYDKDF (reference sequence). The CDR3 has 15 residues. The V segment lost 1 base and the J segment 3 bases; nucleotides outside the gene matches: 1. CDR3 coding DNA: TGTGCCACCAGCAGAGGACAGGGGTCTAATGAAAAACTGTTTTTT. Its translation: CATSRGQGSNEKLFF. The whole variable domain, filled in from reference TRBV15 and TRBJ1-4, reads DAMVIQNPRYQVTQFGKPVTLSCSQTLNHNVMYWYQQKSSQAPKLLFHYYDKDFNNEADTPDNFQSRRPNTSFCFLDIRSPGLGDTAMYLCATSRGQGSNEKLFFGSGTQLSVL.

The J gene is TRBJ2-7, the V gene TRBV6-1; tentatively, D is TRBD2 (5 bases). CDR1 MNHNS and CDR2 SASEGT come from the germline V gene. Between the trimmed V and J ends, which lost 2 bases and 1 base, there was a span of 6 bases. The CDR3 runs 13 residues. As DNA, the CDR3 is TGTGCCAGCAGTGAACGGGGATCCTACGAGCAGTACTTC. Its translation: CASSERGSYEQYF.

This clone was recorded once. The J gene is TRBJ2-3, the V gene TRBV30; D is uncertain. The CDR3 is 13 residues long. V was clipped by 0 bases and J by 6 bases, with 10 bases between them. CDR1 and CDR2 (germline): GTSNPN, SVGIG (reference sequence). This chain's CDR3 is CAWSVSGGDTQYF. Written as DNA, the CDR3 is TGTGCCTGGAGTGTAAGTGGCGGTGATACGCAGTATTTT.

This clone was recorded only once. The chain uses TRBV6-1 and TRBJ2-7; D possibly corresponds to TRBD1 (5 bases). Germline V gene sequence: CDR1 MNHNS, CDR2 SASEGT. The V end was cut by 1 base, the J end by 5 bases, with 15 bases between. The CDR3 is 15 residues long. The CDR3 nucleotides are TGTGCCAGCAGTGAAGGAGGAGCAGGGCCCCACGAGCAGTACTTC. Residues: CASSEGGAGPHEQYF.

This chain uses TRBV28 with TRBJ1-5; D may be TRBD1 (6 bases). Looked up from germline, CDR1 is MDHEN and CDR2 is SYDVKM. This CDR3 comprises 17 residues. V lost 6 bases to trimming and J lost 1 base, with 19 bases between them. CDR3: CASSHPAWTASNQPQHF. CDR3 bases: TGTGCCAGCAGCCACCCGGCCTGGACAGCAAGCAATCAGCCCCAGCATTTT.

CDR3 protein: CASSEQGLMFGELFF. CDR3 nucleotide sequence: TGTGCCAGCAGCGAACAGGGTCTAATGTTCGGGGAGCTGTTTTTT. J is TRBJ2-2 and V is TRBV5-4, with a weak D call TRBD1 (6 bases). CDR1 and CDR2 from the germline V gene are SGHNT and YYREEE (reference sequence). This CDR3 comprises 15 residues. With 4 bases removed from V and 7 bases from J, the gap between germline ends came to 17 bases.